This paragraph reports one TCR beta chain. Clones were read by immunoSEQ multiplex PCR, and TCRdb kept only the in-frame ones, dropping some. The sample holds some 91,000 clones, approximately 88% seen once. These data come from a study of T cell responses to AZD1222 COVID-19 vaccine. V lost 7 bases and J 10 bases, leaving 18 bases between the germline ends. This CDR3 spans 14 amino acids. Germline CDR1 SGHDT, CDR2 YYEEEE. The material was peripheral blood, obtained on day 0 of AZD1222 vaccination. The receptor was derived from an adult in good health. The chain couples TRBV5-6 to TRBJ1-6, with D possibly being TRBD1 (5 bases). The CDR3 loop is CASSGGRERSPLHF. The CDR3 DNA sequence: TGTGCCAGCTCCGGAGGCAGGGAACGATCACCCCTCCACTTT.